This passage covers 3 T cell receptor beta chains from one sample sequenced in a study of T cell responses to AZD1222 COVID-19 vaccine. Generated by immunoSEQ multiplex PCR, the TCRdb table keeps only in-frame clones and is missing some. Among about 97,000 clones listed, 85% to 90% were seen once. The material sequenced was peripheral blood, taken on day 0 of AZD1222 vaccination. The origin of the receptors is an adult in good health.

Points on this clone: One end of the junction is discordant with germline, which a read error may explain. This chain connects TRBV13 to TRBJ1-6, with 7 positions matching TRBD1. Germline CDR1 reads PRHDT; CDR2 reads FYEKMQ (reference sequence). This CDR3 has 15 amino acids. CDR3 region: CASSLGGSGNSPLHF. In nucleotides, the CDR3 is TGTGCCAGCAGCCTAGGGGGCTCCGGAAATTCACCCCTCCACTTT. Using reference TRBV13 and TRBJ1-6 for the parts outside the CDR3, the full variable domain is AAGVIQSPRHLIKEKRETATLKCYPIPRHDTVYWYQQGPGQDPQFLISFYEKMQSDKGSIPDRFSAQQFSDYHSELNMSSLELGDSALYFCASSLGGSGNSPLHFGNGTRLTVT.

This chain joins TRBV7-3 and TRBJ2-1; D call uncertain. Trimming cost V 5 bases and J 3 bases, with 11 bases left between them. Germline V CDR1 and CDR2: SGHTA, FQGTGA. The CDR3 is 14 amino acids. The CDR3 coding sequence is TGTGCCAGCAGCCGAGCCGGGCGCTACAATGAGCAGTTCTTC. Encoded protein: CASSRAGRYNEQFF.

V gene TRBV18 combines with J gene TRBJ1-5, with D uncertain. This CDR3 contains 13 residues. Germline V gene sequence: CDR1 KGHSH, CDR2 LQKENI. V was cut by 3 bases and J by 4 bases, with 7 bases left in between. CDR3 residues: CASSPARNQPQHF. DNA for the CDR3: TGTGCCAGCTCACCCGCCCGGAATCAGCCCCAGCATTTT.